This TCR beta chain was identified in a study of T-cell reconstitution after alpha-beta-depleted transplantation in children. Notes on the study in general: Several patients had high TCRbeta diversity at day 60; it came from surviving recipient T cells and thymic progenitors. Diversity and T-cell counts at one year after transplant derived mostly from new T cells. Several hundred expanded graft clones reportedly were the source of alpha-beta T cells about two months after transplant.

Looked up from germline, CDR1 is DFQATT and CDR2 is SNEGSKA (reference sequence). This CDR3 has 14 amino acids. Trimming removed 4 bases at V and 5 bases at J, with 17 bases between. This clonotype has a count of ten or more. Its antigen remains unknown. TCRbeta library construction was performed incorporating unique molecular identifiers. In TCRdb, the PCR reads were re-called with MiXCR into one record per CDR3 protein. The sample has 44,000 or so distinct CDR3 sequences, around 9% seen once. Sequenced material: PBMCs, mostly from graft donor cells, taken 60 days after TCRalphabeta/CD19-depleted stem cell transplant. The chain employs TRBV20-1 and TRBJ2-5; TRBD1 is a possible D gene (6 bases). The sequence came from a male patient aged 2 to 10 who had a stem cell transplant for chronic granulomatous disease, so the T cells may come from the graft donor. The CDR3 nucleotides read TGCAGTGCTACGCCGACAGGTTTGGTGGAGACCCAGTACTTC. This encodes CSATPTGLVETQYF.